This T cell receptor (beta chain) was recovered during a study of blood T cell repertoires in COVID-19. Study details: Italy, Spain and the United States were the sources of the convalescent and acute COVID-19 samples. PBMCs, B-cell-depleted T cells, or T cells provided the cDNA or gDNA that made up the material.

The sample holds a few counts of this clone. Original processing methods: It was from reference gene primer amplification that nucleated cell counts were estimated. Generated by immunoSEQ multiplex PCR, the TCRdb table keeps only in-frame clones and is missing some. D and trimming come from the DNA, and the V and J calls and clone size come from that table. Of about 52,000 clones listed, approximately 82% were seen once; the top ten hold 6.9%. Trimming took 4 bases from V and 1 from J, leaving 5 bases between them. The CDR3 has 12 residues. Germline CDR1 SQVTM, CDR2 ANQGSEA. The chain employs TRBV29-1 and TRBJ1-3, with D uncertain. Sequences were obtained from peripheral blood. The clonotype originates from a man aged 65-85 years with active COVID-19. The DNA of the CDR3 is TGCAGCGTTGCTATTTCTGGAAACACCATATATTTT. Protein product: CSVAISGNTIYF. The entire variable domain, with the rest obtained from reference TRBV29-1 and TRBJ1-3, is as follows: SAVISQKPSRDICQRGTSLTIQCQVDSQVTMMFWYRQQPGQSLTLIATANQGSEATYESGFVIDKFPISRPNLTFSTLTVSNMSPEDSSIYLCSVAISGNTIYFGEGSWLTVV.